A selection of T cell receptor beta chains follows, all from one sample in a study of blood T cell repertoires in COVID-19. TCRdb keeps only in-frame clones here, not all; method: immunoSEQ multiplex PCR. The table has fewer than 110,000 clones, about 90% seen once. Sequenced input: peripheral blood. The receptors originated from a man aged 45-65 years with acute or convalescent COVID-19. Both conserved end residues are part of each CDR3. Each record gives: CDR3 length, V gene, D gene, J gene, clone size, CDR3 DNA, CDR3 protein. The D gene is left open where the match is weak. Expanded clones are given a class, and other clones once, few, many or no size at all.

>15|TRBV4-2|TRBD1|TRBJ2-2|once
TGTGCCAGCAGCCGGGACAGATTAAACACCGGGGAGCTGTTTTTT
CASSRDRLNTGELFF
>13|TRBV12-3/TRBV12-4|TRBD1|TRBJ1-2|.
TGTGCCAGCAGTTCAGGGGGCTTCTATGGCTACACCTTC
CASSSGGFYGYTF
>14|TRBV5-4|.|TRBJ1-6|.
TGTGCCAGCAGCTTGGACAGGGAGAATTCACCCCTCCACTTT
CASSLDRENSPLHF
>15|TRBV19|.|TRBJ1-4|.
TGTGCCAGTAGCATCTACAGCCCAAGTCTAGAAAAACTGTTTTTT
CASSIYSPSLEKLFF
>13|TRBV6-5|.|TRBJ1-5|.
TGTGCCAGCAGCGACAGTGGCAATCAGCCCCAGCATTTT
CASSDSGNQPQHF
>17|TRBV4-2|TRBD1|TRBJ1-5|.
TGTGCCAGCAGCCAAGATCCATTGTCAGGGGGCTATCAGCCCCAGCATTTT
CASSQDPLSGGYQPQHF
>15|TRBV7-3|TRBD2|TRBJ2-5|.
TGTGCCAGCAGCACCGGGACTAGCGGCCAAGAGACCCAGTACTTC
CASSTGTSGQETQYF
>14|TRBV11-2|.|TRBJ2-1|.
TGTGCCAGCAGCCTCGGGTCCAACAACAATGAGCAGTTCTTC
CASSLGSNNNEQFF
>15|TRBV7-9|.|TRBJ1-4|.
TGTGCCAGCAGCCCCACAGCCGCAACTAATGAAAAACTGTTTTTT
CASSPTAATNEKLFF
>15|TRBV27|.|TRBJ2-6|.
TGTGCCAGCAGTTTGGGAGTGAGTGGGGCCAACGTCCTGACTTTC
CASSLGVSGANVLTF
>13|TRBV2|.|TRBJ1-5|.
TGTGCCAGCAGTGGCCAGGGCAATCAGCCCCAGCATTTT
CASSGQGNQPQHF
>14|TRBV5-1|.|TRBJ1-2|.
TGCGCCAGCAGCTTGGCTCGGGGAGGCTATGGCTACACCTTC
CASSLARGGYGYTF
>14|TRBV27|TRBD1|TRBJ2-1|.
TGTGCCAGCAGTTTTAGGGGGCTTATCAATGAGCAGTTCTTC
CASSFRGLINEQFF
>13|TRBV12-3/TRBV12-4|TRBD1|TRBJ2-7|.
TGTGCCAGCAGTTGGGACAGAGGCTACGAGCAGTACTTC
CASSWDRGYEQYF
>12|TRBV5-1|.|TRBJ2-7|.
TGCGCCAGCAGCAGTGAGAGGTACGAGCAGTACTTC
CASSSERYEQYF
>15|TRBV3-1/TRBV3-2|TRBD2|TRBJ2-7|.
TGTGCCAGCAGCCCAAGGGGACTAGCGGGGGGCCTAAGGTACTTC
CASSPRGLAGGLRYF
>13|TRBV28|TRBD1|TRBJ2-5|.
TGTGCCAGCAGCGGTGGACAGGCGGCGACCCAGTACTTC
CASSGGQAATQYF
>14|TRBV5-1|TRBD1|TRBJ1-1|.
TGCGCCAGCAGCGGAGGACAGGGGTACACTGAAGCTTTCTTT
CASSGGQGYTEAFF
>13|TRBV29-1|TRBD1|TRBJ2-1|.
TGCAGCGTTGAGGGACAGCTTCACAATGAGCAGTTCTTC
CSVEGQLHNEQFF
>17|TRBV10-3|TRBD1|TRBJ1-5|.
TGTGCCATCAGTGAGTCAGGGACAGGGGTTGGCAATCAGCCCCAGCATTTT
CAISESGTGVGNQPQHF
>14|TRBV19|TRBD1|TRBJ1-1|.
TGTGCCAGTAGTCGGGACAGGGGGATCTCTGAAGCTTTCTTT
CASSRDRGISEAFF
>13|TRBV2|.|TRBJ1-6|.
TGTGCCAGCAGTGAGGCCCAGAATTCACCCCTCCACTTT
CASSEAQNSPLHF
>14|TRBV5-1|.|TRBJ1-3|.
TGCGCCAGCAGCCTCCGGGGCTCTGGAAACACCATATATTTT
CASSLRGSGNTIYF
>15|TRBV19|.|TRBJ1-5|.
TGTGCCAGTAGTATTTTCCCCGGGGTCAATCAGCCCCAGCATTTT
CASSIFPGVNQPQHF
>16|TRBV29-1|.|TRBJ2-1|few
TGCAGCGCTAACCCGGAGAGTTCTGCCTCCTACAATGAGCAGTTCTTC
CSANPESSASYNEQFF
>14|TRBV10-2|.|TRBJ2-3|.
TGCGCCAGCAGTAGACTTGGAGGAACAGATACGCAGTATTTT
CASSRLGGTDTQYF
>14|TRBV10-3|.|TRBJ2-3|.
TGTGCCACCGGCGAGACTCAAGGAGCAGATACGCAGTATTTT
CATGETQGADTQYF
>18|TRBV5-5|TRBD2|TRBJ2-5|.
TGTGCCAGCAGCCCGGGGGGGGCAGCATTAATTCTCCAAGAGACCCAGTACTTC
CASSPGGAALILQETQYF
>17|TRBV13|TRBD2|TRBJ2-7|.
TGTGCCAGCAGCTTAGAGGCGACCGGGCGGGGGAACTACGAGCAGTACTTC
CASSLEATGRGNYEQYF
>16|TRBV9|TRBD2|TRBJ2-1|.
TGTGCCAGCAGCGGGCTGGGGCTAGCGGGGGGGAATGAGCAGTTCTTC
CASSGLGLAGGNEQFF
>14|TRBV7-2|.|TRBJ1-1|.
TGTGCCAGCAGCTTACAGGGGCGGATGACTGAAGCTTTCTTT
CASSLQGRMTEAFF
>17|TRBV5-1|TRBD1|TRBJ2-2|.
TGCGCCAGCAGCTTGGGTTTGACAGGGGGGAACACCGGGGAGCTGTTTTTT
CASSLGLTGGNTGELFF
>14|TRBV5-6|TRBD1|TRBJ1-6|.
TGTGCCAGCAGCCCCTACAGGGGGCGCGAACCCCTCCACTTT
CASSPYRGREPLHF
>13|TRBV11-3|.|TRBJ2-7|few
TGTGCCAGCAGCTTTCGGGAAACCCACGAGCAGTACTTC
CASSFRETHEQYF
>15|TRBV6-2/TRBV6-3|.|TRBJ2-3|.
TGTGCCAGCAGTTACTCGGTCAGTAGCACAGATACGCAGTATTTT
CASSYSVSSTDTQYF
>15|TRBV7-9|.|TRBJ2-5|.
TGTGCCAGCAGCTTACGAAGGGGCTTCTTAGAGACCCAGTACTTC
CASSLRRGFLETQYF
>11|TRBV28|.|TRBJ1-1|.
TGTGCCAGCAGTTTAGACAGTGAAGCTTTCTTT
CASSLDSEAFF
>12|TRBV2|.|TRBJ2-7|.
TGTGCCAGCAGTCTACTTACTTACGAGCAGTACTTC
CASSLLTYEQYF
>14|TRBV2|.|TRBJ1-2|.
TGTGCCAGCAGTGAAGAACAGGGAACAGGGGGCTACACCTTC
CASSEEQGTGGYTF
>13|TRBV19|.|TRBJ1-2|.
TGTGCCAGTAGTCCGCGCGCTGGCTATGGCTACACCTTC
CASSPRAGYGYTF